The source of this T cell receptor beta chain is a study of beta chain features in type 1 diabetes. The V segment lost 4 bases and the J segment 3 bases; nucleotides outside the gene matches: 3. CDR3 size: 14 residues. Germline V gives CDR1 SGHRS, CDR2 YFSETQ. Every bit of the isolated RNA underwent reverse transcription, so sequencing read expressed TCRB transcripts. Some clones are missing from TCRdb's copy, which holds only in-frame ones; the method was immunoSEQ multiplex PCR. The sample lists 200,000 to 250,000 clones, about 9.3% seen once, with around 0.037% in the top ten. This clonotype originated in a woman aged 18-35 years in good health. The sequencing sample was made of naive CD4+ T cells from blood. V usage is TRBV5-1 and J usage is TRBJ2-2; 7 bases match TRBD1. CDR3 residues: CASSRDSHTGELFF. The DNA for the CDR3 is TGCGCCAGCAGCCGGGACAGCCACACCGGGGAGCTGTTTTTT.